This entry describes one T cell receptor (beta chain). The data are from a study of long-term antiretroviral therapy in people with HIV. Survey-level resolution applied to immunoSEQ assay v3.0. Some clones are missing from TCRdb's copy, which holds only in-frame ones; the method was immunoSEQ multiplex PCR. The table has 15,000 to 20,000 clones, roughly 80% seen once. Germline-derived CDR1 and CDR2 are MNHEY and SVGAGI. With 6 bases clipped from V and 5 bases from J, the junction kept 11 bases outside the gene matches. This CDR3 has 15 amino acids. The chain employs TRBV6-5 and TRBJ2-3, with 7 bases that match TRBD1. The source material was unsorted PBMCs, sampled 2.9 years after starting antiretroviral therapy. This TCR derives from a woman aged 30 to 39 with HIV. The CDR3 here is CASSTRDSHRDTQYF. In DNA, the CDR3 is TGTGCCAGCAGCACACGGGACAGCCACAGAGATACGCAGTATTTT.